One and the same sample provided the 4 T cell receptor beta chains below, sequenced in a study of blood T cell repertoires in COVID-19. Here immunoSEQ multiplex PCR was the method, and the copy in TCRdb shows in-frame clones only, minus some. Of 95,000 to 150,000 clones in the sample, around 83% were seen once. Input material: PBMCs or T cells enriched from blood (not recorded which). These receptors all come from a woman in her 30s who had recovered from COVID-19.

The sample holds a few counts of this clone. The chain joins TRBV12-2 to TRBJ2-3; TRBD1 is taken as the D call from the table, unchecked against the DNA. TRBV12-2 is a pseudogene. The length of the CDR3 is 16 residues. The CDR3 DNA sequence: TGTGCAAGTCGCTTAGTCAGGGACAGGGGCACAGATACGCAGTATTTT. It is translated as CASRLVRDRGTDTQYF.

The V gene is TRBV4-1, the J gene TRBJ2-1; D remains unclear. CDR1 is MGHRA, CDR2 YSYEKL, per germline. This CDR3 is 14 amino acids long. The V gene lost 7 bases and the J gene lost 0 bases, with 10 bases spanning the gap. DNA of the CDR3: TGCGCCAGCAACGGAGCGAGCTCCTACAATGAGCAGTTCTTC. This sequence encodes CASNGASSYNEQFF.

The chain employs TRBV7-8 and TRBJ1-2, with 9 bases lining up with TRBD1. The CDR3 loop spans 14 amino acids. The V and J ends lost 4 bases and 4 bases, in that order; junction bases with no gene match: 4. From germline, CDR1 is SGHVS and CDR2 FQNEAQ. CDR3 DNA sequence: TGTGCCAGCAGCTGGGACAGGGACGGCTATGGCTACACCTTC. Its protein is CASSWDRDGYGYTF. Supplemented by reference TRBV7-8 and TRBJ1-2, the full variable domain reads GAGVSQSPRYKVAKRGQDVALRCDPISGHVSLFWYQQALGQGPEFLTYFQNEAQLDKSGLPSDRFFAERPEGSVSTLKIQRTQQEDSAVYLCASSWDRDGYGYTFGSGTRLTVV.

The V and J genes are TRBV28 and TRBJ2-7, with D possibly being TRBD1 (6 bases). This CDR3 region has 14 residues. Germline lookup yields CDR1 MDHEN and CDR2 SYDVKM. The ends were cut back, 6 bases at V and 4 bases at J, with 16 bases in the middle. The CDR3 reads CASSSQTGIYEQYF. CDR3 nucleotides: TGTGCCAGCAGCTCCCAAACAGGGATATACGAGCAGTACTTC.